This T cell receptor (beta chain) came from a study of T cell responses to AZD1222 COVID-19 vaccine. The CDR3 runs 19 residues. Germline CDR1 SGHKS, CDR2 YYEKEE (reference sequence). Losses at the gene ends were 0 bases for V and 0 bases for J; bases not matched to a gene: 9. TCRdb keeps only in-frame clones here, not all; method: immunoSEQ multiplex PCR. This table holds just under 90,000 clones, 88% found once. Study results and limitations: Spike-spanning, vaccine-associated CD4 TCRs were dominant at 160-218 and 743-854. Nearly half of spike-specific TCRs reportedly target unmutated variant regions. Donors were largely white British and mainly female; clonal diversity was possibly underestimated. Increased Spike-specific TCR breadth and depth were observed after two AZD1222 doses.

As regards this clone: Its antigen remains unidentified.

The chain links TRBV5-5 to TRBJ2-1; 10 bases fit TRBD2. The source material was peripheral blood, sampled on day 0 of MenACWY control vaccination. The receptor comes from an adult in good health. The CDR3: CASSLVPSGGISSYNEQFF. CDR3 coding DNA: TGTGCCAGCAGCTTGGTTCCTAGCGGGGGTATTAGCTCCTACAATGAGCAGTTCTTC. Looking up the rest from reference TRBV5-5 and TRBJ2-1 gives the full variable domain: DAGVTQSPTHLIKTRGQQVTLRCSPISGHKSVSWYQQVLGQGPQFIFQYYEKEERGRGNFPDRFSARQFPNYSSELNVNALLLGDSALYLCASSLVPSGGISSYNEQFFGPGTRLTVL.